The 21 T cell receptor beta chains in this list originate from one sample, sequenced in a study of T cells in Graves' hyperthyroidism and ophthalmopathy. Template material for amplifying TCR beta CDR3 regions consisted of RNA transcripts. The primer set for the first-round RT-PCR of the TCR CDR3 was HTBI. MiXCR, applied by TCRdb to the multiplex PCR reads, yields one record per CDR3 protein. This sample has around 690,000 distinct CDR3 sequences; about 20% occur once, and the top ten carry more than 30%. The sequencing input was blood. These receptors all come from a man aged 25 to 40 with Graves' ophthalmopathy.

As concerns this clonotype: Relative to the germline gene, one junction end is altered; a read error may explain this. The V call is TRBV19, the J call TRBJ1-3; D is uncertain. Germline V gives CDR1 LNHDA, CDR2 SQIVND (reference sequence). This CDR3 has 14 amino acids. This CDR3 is CASSADSPGHTIYF. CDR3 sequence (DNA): TGTGCCAGTAGTGCGGACTCTCCTGGACACACCATATATTTT. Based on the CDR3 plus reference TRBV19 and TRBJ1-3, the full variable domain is DGGITQSPKYLFRKEGQNVTLSCEQNLNHDAMYWYRQDPGQGLRLIYYSQIVNDFQKGDIAEGYSVSREKKESFPLTVTSAQKNPTAFYLCASSADSPGHTIYFGEGSWLTVV.

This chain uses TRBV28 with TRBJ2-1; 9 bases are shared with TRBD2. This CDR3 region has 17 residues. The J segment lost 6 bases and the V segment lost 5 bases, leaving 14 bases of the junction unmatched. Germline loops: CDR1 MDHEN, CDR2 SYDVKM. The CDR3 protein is CASSDSSASGIRNEQFF. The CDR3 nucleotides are TGTGCCAGCAGTGATTCATCGGCTAGCGGGATTCGCAATGAGCAGTTCTTC. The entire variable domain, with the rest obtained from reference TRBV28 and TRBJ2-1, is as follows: DVKVTQSSRYLVKRTGEKVFLECVQDMDHENMFWYRQDPGLGLRLIYFSYDVKMKEKGDIPEGYSVSREKKERFSLILESASTNQTSMYLCASSDSSASGIRNEQFFGPGTRLTVL.

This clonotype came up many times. The CDR3 DNA is TGTGCCAGCAGTTTAGGGGGTTACGAGACCCAGTACTTC. It codes for CASSLGGYETQYF. The V and J genes are TRBV28 and TRBJ2-5; D could derive from TRBD1 or TRBD2 (5 bases each). Looked up from germline, CDR1 is MDHEN and CDR2 is SYDVKM. This CDR3 region has 13 residues. The V gene lost 2 bases and the J gene lost 5 bases, with 9 bases spanning the gap.

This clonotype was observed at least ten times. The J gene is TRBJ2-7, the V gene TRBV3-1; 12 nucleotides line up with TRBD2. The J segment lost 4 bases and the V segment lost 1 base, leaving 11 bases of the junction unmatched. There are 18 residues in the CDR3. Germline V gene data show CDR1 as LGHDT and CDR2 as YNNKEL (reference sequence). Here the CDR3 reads CASSQVLPGLAGGYEQYF. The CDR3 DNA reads TGTGCCAGCAGCCAAGTGCTTCCGGGACTAGCGGGCGGATACGAGCAGTACTTC.

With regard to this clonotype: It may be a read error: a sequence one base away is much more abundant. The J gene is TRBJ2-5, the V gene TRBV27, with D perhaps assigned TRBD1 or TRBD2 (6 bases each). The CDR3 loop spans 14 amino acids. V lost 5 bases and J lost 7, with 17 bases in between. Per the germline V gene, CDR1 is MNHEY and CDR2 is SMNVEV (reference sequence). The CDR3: CASSPQTGGGTQYF. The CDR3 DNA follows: TGTGCCAGCAGTCCCCAAACCGGAGGGGGGACCCAGTACTTC.

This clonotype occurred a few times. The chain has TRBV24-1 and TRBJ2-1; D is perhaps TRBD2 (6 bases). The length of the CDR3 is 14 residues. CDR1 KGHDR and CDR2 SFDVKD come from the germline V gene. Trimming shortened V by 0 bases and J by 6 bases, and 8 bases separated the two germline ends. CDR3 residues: CATSDLRGTNEQFF. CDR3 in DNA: TGTGCCACCAGTGATTTGCGGGGGACCAATGAGCAGTTCTTC.

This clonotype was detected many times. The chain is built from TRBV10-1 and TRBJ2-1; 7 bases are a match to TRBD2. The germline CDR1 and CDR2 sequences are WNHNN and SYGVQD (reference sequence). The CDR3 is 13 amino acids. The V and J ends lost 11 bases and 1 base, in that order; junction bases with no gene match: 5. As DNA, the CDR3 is TGCGCCCTCGGACTAGAGTCCTACAATGAGCAGTTCTTC. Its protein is CALGLESYNEQFF.

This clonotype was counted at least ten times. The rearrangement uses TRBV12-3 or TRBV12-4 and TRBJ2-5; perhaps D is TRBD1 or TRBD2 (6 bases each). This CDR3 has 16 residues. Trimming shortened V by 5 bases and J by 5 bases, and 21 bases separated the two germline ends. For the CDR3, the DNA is TGTGCCAGCAGTCCATCAATTTGGGGGGCGCGGGAGACCCAGTACTTC. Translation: CASSPSIWGARETQYF.

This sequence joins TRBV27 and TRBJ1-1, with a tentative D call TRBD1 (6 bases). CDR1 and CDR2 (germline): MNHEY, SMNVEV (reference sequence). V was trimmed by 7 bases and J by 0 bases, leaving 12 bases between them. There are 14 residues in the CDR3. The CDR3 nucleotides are TGTGCCAGCAAGGCAGGGGATATGAACACTGAAGCTTTCTTT. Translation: CASKAGDMNTEAFF.

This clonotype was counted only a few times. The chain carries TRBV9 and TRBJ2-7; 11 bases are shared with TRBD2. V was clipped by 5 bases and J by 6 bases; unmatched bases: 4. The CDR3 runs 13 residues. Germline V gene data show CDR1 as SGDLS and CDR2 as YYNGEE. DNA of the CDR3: TGTGCCAGCAGTACCGGGACTAGCGGCGAGCAGTACTTC. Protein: CASSTGTSGEQYF.

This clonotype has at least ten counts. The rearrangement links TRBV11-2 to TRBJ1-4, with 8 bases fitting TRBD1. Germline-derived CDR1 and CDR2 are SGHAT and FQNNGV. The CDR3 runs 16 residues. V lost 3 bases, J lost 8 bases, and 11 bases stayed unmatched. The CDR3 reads CASSFGQGAFKEKLFF. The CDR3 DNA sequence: TGTGCCAGCAGCTTTGGTCAGGGGGCGTTTAAGGAAAAACTGTTTTTT. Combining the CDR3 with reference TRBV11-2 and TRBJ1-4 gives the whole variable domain EAGVAQSPRYKIIEKRQSVAFWCNPISGHATLYWYQQILGQGPKLLIQFQNNGVVDDSQLPKDRFSAERLKGVDSTLKIQPAKLEDSAVYLCASSFGQGAFKEKLFFGSGTQLSVL.

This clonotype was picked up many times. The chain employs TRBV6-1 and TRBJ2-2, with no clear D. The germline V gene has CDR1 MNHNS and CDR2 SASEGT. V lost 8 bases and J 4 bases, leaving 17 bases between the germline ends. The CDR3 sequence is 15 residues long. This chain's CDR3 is CASYWERRTTGELFF. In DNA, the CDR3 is TGTGCCAGCTACTGGGAACGGCGGACCACCGGGGAGCTGTTTTTT.

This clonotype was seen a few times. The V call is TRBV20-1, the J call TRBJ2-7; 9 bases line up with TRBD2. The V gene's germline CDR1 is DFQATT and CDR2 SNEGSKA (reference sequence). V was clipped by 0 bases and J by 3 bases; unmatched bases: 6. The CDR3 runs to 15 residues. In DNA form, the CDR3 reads TGCAGTGCTAGAGACAGCGGGAGGCTTTACTACGAGCAGTACTTC. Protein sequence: CSARDSGRLYYEQYF.

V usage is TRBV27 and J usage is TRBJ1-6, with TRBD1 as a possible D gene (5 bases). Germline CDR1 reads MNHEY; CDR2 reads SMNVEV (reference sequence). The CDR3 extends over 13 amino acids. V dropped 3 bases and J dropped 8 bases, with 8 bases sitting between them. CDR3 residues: CASSLGVYSPLHF. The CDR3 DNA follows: TGTGCCAGCAGTTTGGGGGTCTATTCACCCCTCCACTTT.

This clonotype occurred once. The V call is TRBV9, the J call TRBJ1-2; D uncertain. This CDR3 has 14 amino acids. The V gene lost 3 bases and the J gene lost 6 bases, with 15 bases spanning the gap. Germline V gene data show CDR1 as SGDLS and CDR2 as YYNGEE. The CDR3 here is CASSAITPGNGYTF. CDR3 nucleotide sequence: TGTGCCAGCAGCGCCATAACACCGGGGAATGGCTACACCTTC. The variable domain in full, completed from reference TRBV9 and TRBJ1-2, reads DSGVTQTPKHLITATGQRVTLRCSPRSGDLSVYWYQQSLDQGLQFLIQYYNGEERAKGNILERFSAQQFPDLHSELNLSSLELGDSALYFCASSAITPGNGYTFGSGTRLTVV.

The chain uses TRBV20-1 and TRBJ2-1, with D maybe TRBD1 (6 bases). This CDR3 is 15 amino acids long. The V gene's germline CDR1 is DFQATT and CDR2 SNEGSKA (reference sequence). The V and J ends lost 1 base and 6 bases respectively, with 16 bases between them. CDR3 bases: TGCAGTGCTAGAGGGGGGCACGGGTCCGGCAATGAGCAGTTCTTC. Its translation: CSARGGHGSGNEQFF.

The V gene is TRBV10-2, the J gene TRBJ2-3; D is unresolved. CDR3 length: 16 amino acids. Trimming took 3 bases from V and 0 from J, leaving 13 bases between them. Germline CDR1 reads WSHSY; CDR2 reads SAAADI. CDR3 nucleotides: TGCGCCAGCAGTGACCCTCAAGTTAGGAGCACAGATACGCAGTATTTT. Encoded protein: CASSDPQVRSTDTQYF.

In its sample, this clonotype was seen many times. CDR3 sequence: CASSSGRSNTEAFF. CDR3 DNA sequence: TGTGCCAGCAGCAGCGGACGGAGTAACACTGAAGCTTTCTTT. The rearrangement joins TRBV7-2 to TRBJ1-1; no clear D. V was shortened by 5 bases and J by 2 bases, with 12 bases between the two germline ends. The germline CDR1 and CDR2 sequences are SGHTA and FQGNSA. The CDR3 is 14 residues long.

The CDR3 here is CASTPHGGLAGQETQYF. Here the CDR3 DNA reads TGTGCCAGCACCCCTCACGGGGGACTAGCGGGACAAGAGACCCAGTACTTC. The chain has TRBV7-2 and TRBJ2-5, with 13 bases matching TRBD2. The CDR3 consists of 17 residues. Germline lookup yields CDR1 SGHTA and CDR2 FQGNSA. V shed 7 bases, J shed 2 bases, and the junction held 10 bases outside the gene matches. The full variable domain, with the rest looked up from reference TRBV7-2 and TRBJ2-5, is GAGVSQSPSNKVTEKGKDVELRCDPISGHTALYWYRQSLGQGLEFLIYFQGNSAPDKSGLPSDRFSAERTGGSVSTLTIQRTQQEDSAVYLCASTPHGGLAGQETQYFGPGTRLLVL.

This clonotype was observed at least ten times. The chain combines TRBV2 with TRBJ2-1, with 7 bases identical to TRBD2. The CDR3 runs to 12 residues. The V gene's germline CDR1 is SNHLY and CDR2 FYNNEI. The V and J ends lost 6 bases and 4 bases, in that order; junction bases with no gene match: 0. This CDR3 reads CASRGGYNEQFF. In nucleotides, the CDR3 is TGTGCCAGCAGGGGAGGGTACAATGAGCAGTTCTTC. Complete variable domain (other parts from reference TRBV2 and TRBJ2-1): EPEVTQTPSHQVTQMGQEVILRCVPISNHLYFYWYRQILGQKVEFLVSFYNNEISEKSEIFDDQFSVERPDGSNFTLKIRSTKLEDSAMYFCASRGGYNEQFFGPGTRLTVL.

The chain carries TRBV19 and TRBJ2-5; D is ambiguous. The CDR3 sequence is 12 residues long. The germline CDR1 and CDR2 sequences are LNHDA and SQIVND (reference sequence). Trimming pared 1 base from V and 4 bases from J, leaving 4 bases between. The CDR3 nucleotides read TGTGCCAGTAGTATAGGGGGAGAGACCCAGTACTTC. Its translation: CASSIGGETQYF. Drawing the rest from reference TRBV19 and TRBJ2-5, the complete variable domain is DGGITQSPKYLFRKEGQNVTLSCEQNLNHDAMYWYRQDPGQGLRLIYYSQIVNDFQKGDIAEGYSVSREKKESFPLTVTSAQKNPTAFYLCASSIGGETQYFGPGTRLLVL.